These 17 T cell receptor beta chains came from one sample sequenced in a study of T cell responses to AZD1222 COVID-19 vaccine. Libraries were prepared by immunoSEQ multiplex PCR; TCRdb keeps only in-frame clonotypes and omits some of them. The profile shows about 210,000 clones, around 94% of them singletons. Material: peripheral blood, obtained 28 days after the second dose of the MenACWY control vaccine. These receptors came from an adult who received the MenACWY meningococcal vaccine as a control.

This chain links TRBV19 with TRBJ2-7; TRBD1 agrees at 10 bases. CDR1 and CDR2 from the germline V gene are LNHDA and SQIVND (reference sequence). The trim removed 3 bases at V and 4 bases at J, leaving 6 bases unmatched. The CDR3 sequence is 15 residues long. The CDR3 sequence: CASSIPGQGPYEQYF. Written as DNA, the CDR3 is TGTGCCAGTAGTATTCCGGGACAGGGGCCTTACGAGCAGTACTTC.

The rearrangement links TRBV15 to TRBJ2-1; the D gene could be TRBD1 or TRBD2 (6 bases each). Germline CDR1 LNHNV, CDR2 YYDKDF (reference sequence). V was trimmed by 0 bases and J by 2 bases, leaving 8 bases between them. This CDR3 is 15 amino acids long. CDR3 in amino acids: CATSRDRGPYNEQFF. The CDR3 DNA follows: TGTGCCACCAGCAGAGACCGGGGGCCCTACAATGAGCAGTTCTTC.

This rearrangement joins TRBV28 to TRBJ1-5, with D tentatively TRBD1 (5 bases). The length of the CDR3 is 13 residues. From germline, CDR1 is MDHEN and CDR2 SYDVKM. Trimming removed 10 bases from V and 4 bases from J, with 14 bases in between. The CDR3 spells CAIAWGINQPQHF. The CDR3 coding sequence is TGTGCCATCGCATGGGGGATTAATCAGCCCCAGCATTTT.

The chain links TRBV5-1 to TRBJ2-7; the match to TRBD2 covers 7 bases. This CDR3 has 13 residues. The V and J ends lost 2 bases and 2 bases, in that order; junction bases with no gene match: 1. CDR1 and CDR2 (germline): SGHRS, YFSETQ. The CDR3 sequence is CASSLAGTYEQYF. The CDR3, as DNA: TGCGCCAGCAGCTTAGCGGGAACCTACGAGCAGTACTTC.

The J gene is TRBJ2-7, the V gene TRBV5-4; tentative D call: TRBD1 (6 bases). From germline, CDR1 is SGHNT and CDR2 YYREEE (reference sequence). This CDR3 is built from 16 residues. Trimming removed 4 bases at V and 5 bases at J, with 22 bases between. DNA for the CDR3: TGTGCCAGCAGCGGCGGATGGCAGGGGACCGGGAACGAGCAGTACTTC. Residues: CASSGGWQGTGNEQYF.

This sequence joins TRBV27 and TRBJ1-5; 11 bases agree with TRBD1. V shed 6 bases and J 7 bases; nucleotides not matched to a gene: 8. Germline-derived CDR1 and CDR2 are MNHEY and SMNVEV (reference sequence). CDR3 length: 15 amino acids. The CDR3 loop is CASSRTGGRVQPQHF. The CDR3 bases are TGTGCCAGCAGCAGGACAGGGGGCAGGGTGCAGCCCCAGCATTTT.

This clone is a singleton in its sample. The rearrangement joins TRBV19 to TRBJ2-3; D is undetermined. Looked up from germline, CDR1 is LNHDA and CDR2 is SQIVND (reference sequence). This CDR3 has 13 residues. With 3 bases removed from V and 3 bases from J, the gap between germline ends came to 7 bases. Here the CDR3 reads CASSMTATDTQYF. For the CDR3, the DNA is TGTGCCAGTAGTATGACTGCGACAGATACGCAGTATTTT. The full variable domain, with the rest looked up from reference TRBV19 and TRBJ2-3, is DGGITQSPKYLFRKEGQNVTLSCEQNLNHDAMYWYRQDPGQGLRLIYYSQIVNDFQKGDIAEGYSVSREKKESFPLTVTSAQKNPTAFYLCASSMTATDTQYFGPGTRLTVL.

The rearrangement joins TRBV7-2 to TRBJ1-4, with D perhaps TRBD1 (5 bases). CDR3 length equals 14 residues. V dropped 2 bases and J dropped 7 bases, with 11 bases sitting between them. The germline V gene encodes CDR1 SGHTA and CDR2 FQGNSA. In nucleotides, the CDR3 is TGTGCCAGCAGCTTACAGTCAGGGCGTGAAAAACTGTTTTTT. Amino acid sequence: CASSLQSGREKLFF.

This chain connects TRBV6-5 to TRBJ1-4; 9 bases are shared with TRBD1. From germline, CDR1 is MNHEY and CDR2 SVGAGI. V dropped 5 bases and J dropped 8; count of bases not matched to a gene: 9. The CDR3 is 15 amino acids. CDR3 bases: TGTGCCAGCAGTAGGGACAGGGCGTTGGGGGAAAAACTGTTTTTT. Protein sequence: CASSRDRALGEKLFF.

A word on this clone: Other nucleotide sequences from this sample produce the same CDR3. The V and J genes are TRBV19 and TRBJ1-5; maybe TRBD1 (5 bases). Germline V gene data show CDR1 as LNHDA and CDR2 as SQIVND (reference sequence). Trimming took off 2 bases at V and 1 base at J, with 6 bases between the two ends. The CDR3 is 14 amino acids. The CDR3 protein is CASSIQGSNQPQHF. The CDR3 coding sequence is TGTGCCAGTAGTATACAGGGAAGCAATCAGCCCCAGCATTTT.

The CDR3 DNA reads TGTGCCAGCAGCCCCAACAGGGATGAAGCTTTCTTT. It yields the protein CASSPNRDEAFF. The gene calls are TRBV3-1 (or the pseudogene TRBV3-2) and TRBJ1-1, with a possible D match to TRBD1 (6 bases). The CDR3 covers 12 residues. CDR1 LGHDT and CDR2 YNNKEL come from the germline V gene (reference sequence). With 4 bases removed from V and 7 bases from J, the gap between germline ends came to 10 bases.

This chain uses TRBV14 with TRBJ2-7; 7 positions match TRBD2. The CDR3 has 16 residues. Germline V gene sequence: CDR1 SGHDN, CDR2 FVKESK. Trimming removed 4 bases from V and 3 bases from J; junction bases left unmatched: 12. CDR3 loop: CASSPGRREWSYEQYF. For the CDR3, the DNA is TGTGCCAGCAGCCCCGGGCGGCGGGAGTGGAGCTACGAGCAGTACTTC.

The chain couples TRBV6-5 to TRBJ2-7; D remains ambiguous. V lost 4 bases, J lost 5 bases, and 6 bases lay in between. The CDR3 has 11 amino acids. Germline V lookup: CDR1 MNHEY, CDR2 SVGAGI. The CDR3 region is CASSSLDEQYF. Written as DNA, the CDR3 is TGTGCCAGCAGTTCGTTAGACGAGCAGTACTTC.

The V and J genes are TRBV19 and TRBJ1-5; D gene ambiguous. This CDR3 has 13 amino acids. Germline assignment: CDR1 LNHDA and CDR2 SQIVND (reference sequence). V dropped 3 bases and J dropped 5 bases, with 8 bases sitting between them. CDR3 bases: TGTGCCAGTAGTATTACAGACGATCAGCCCCAGCATTTT. Protein sequence: CASSITDDQPQHF.

In this sample, this clone turned up once. This chain joins TRBV27 and TRBJ1-5; 7 bases line up with TRBD1. The CDR3 runs 14 residues. Germline CDR1 MNHEY, CDR2 SMNVEV (reference sequence). Trimming cost V 5 bases and J 3 bases; bases outside gene matches: 4. The CDR3 sequence is CASSPQGVNQPQHF. CDR3 nucleotides: TGTGCCAGCAGTCCGCAGGGGGTCAATCAGCCCCAGCATTTT.

In this sample, this clone turned up once. The J gene is TRBJ2-7, the V gene TRBV5-6; TRBD2 matches 10 bases. The V gene's germline CDR1 is SGHDT and CDR2 YYEEEE. The J segment lost 5 bases and the V segment lost 5 bases, leaving 4 bases of the junction unmatched. This CDR3 has 13 amino acids. CDR3 sequence: CASSLAGVDEQYF. The CDR3 nucleotides are TGTGCCAGCAGTCTAGCGGGAGTTGACGAGCAGTACTTC. The whole variable domain, remainder taken from reference TRBV5-6 and TRBJ2-7, is DAGVTQSPTHLIKTRGQQVTLRCSPKSGHDTVSWYQQALGQGPQFIFQYYEEEERQRGNFPDRFSGHQFPNYSSELNVNALLLGDSALYLCASSLAGVDEQYFGPGTRLTVT.

The chain is built from TRBV6-5 and TRBJ2-7; D ambiguous. The CDR3 spans 12 residues. CDR1 and CDR2 from the germline V gene are MNHEY and SVGAGI. Trimming left V 6 bases short and J 2 bases short, with 8 bases between. CDR3 nucleotide sequence: TGTGCCAGCAGGCAGGCAGCCTACGAGCAGTACTTC. Translated, it gives CASRQAAYEQYF.